Listed here are 14 T cell receptor beta chains from one sample, sequenced in a study of patients and donors after allogeneic stem cell transplantation. TCRdb reprocessed the RT-PCR reads via MiXCR and lists one record per CDR3 protein. The table shows approximately 150,000 distinct CDR3 sequences, with approximately 35% occurring only once. The sequencing input was blood, either unsorted or a sorted T cell fraction (not recorded which). These receptors were obtained from a human donor who was either an allogeneic HSCT recipient or a stem cell or donor lymphocyte infusion donor (not recorded which). It is not recorded whose cells these are; they may come from a transplant donor.

The chain links TRBV9 to TRBJ2-1, with 12 positions matching TRBD2. V dropped 2 bases and J dropped 2; count of bases not matched to a gene: 2. The V gene's germline CDR1 is SGDLS and CDR2 YYNGEE. CDR3 size: 16 residues. CDR3 bases: TGTGCCAGCAGCGTGGGGACTAGCGGGCCCTACAATGAGCAGTTCTTC. This translates into CASSVGTSGPYNEQFF.

This clonotype was seen once. Its ends do not fully match the called genes, so a read error is possible. The rearrangement links TRBV12-3 or TRBV12-4 to TRBJ2-5; perhaps TRBD1 as D (6 bases). The CDR3 length is 11 residues. The CDR3 nucleotides read TGCGAACCAGGACAGCAAGAGACCCAGTACTTC. Protein sequence: CEPGQQETQYF.

V usage is TRBV28 and J usage is TRBJ2-1; D remains ambiguous. Deletions cut 6 bases from V and 2 bases from J, with 14 bases between. This CDR3 contains 15 residues. The germline gives CDR1 MDHEN, CDR2 SYDVKM. CDR3 nucleotides: TGTGCCAGCAGCCCGCCAGTGATGCCCTACAATGAGCAGTTCTTC. Encoded protein: CASSPPVMPYNEQFF.

Only a few counts were recorded for this clonotype. The V gene is TRBV25-1, the J gene TRBJ1-5; 8 bases match TRBD1. The CDR3 totals 16 residues. Trimming took 0 bases from V and 4 from J; bases not matched to a gene: 5. CDR1 and CDR2 from the germline V gene are MGHDK and SYGVNS. The CDR3 bases are TGTGCCAGCAGTGAATATGCGTGGACAGGGAATCAGCCCCAGCATTTT. Residues: CASSEYAWTGNQPQHF.

There are many counts of this clonotype. The chain joins TRBV12-3 or TRBV12-4 to TRBJ1-6; perhaps TRBD1 as D (5 bases). This CDR3 is built from 14 residues. Between the trimmed V and J ends, which lost 1 base and 7 bases, there was a span of 8 bases. The chain's CDR3 is CASSLGGSNSPLHF. The CDR3 DNA sequence: TGTGCCAGCAGTTTAGGGGGGTCGAATTCACCCCTCCACTTT.

This clonotype came up once. V usage is TRBV7-3 and J usage is TRBJ1-2; D unclear. The CDR3 is 14 amino acids. V lost 4 bases, J lost 6 bases, and 15 bases lay in between. CDR1 SGHTA and CDR2 FQGTGA come from the germline V gene. CDR3: CASSSNPGRDGYTF. The CDR3, as DNA: TGTGCCAGCAGCTCCAACCCCGGCCGGGATGGCTACACCTTC.

The chain joins TRBV12-3 or TRBV12-4 to TRBJ2-1; D unresolved. V gave up 5 bases and J gave up 6 bases, with 14 bases separating them. The CDR3 spans 14 residues. Written as DNA, the CDR3 is TGTGCCAGCAGTGCCAACCGGGCTCTCAATGAGCAGTTCTTC. The encoded protein is CASSANRALNEQFF.

This clonotype was seen only once. The CDR3 DNA reads TGTGCCAGCAGCGTTCGACTAGCTACTGAGCAGTTCTTC. Translated, it gives CASSVRLATEQFF. The chain uses TRBV9 and TRBJ2-1, with TRBD2 matching over 7 bases. V dropped 2 bases and J dropped 9; count of bases not matched to a gene: 5. Germline V CDR1 and CDR2: SGDLS, YYNGEE. The CDR3 sequence is 13 residues long.

The V gene is TRBV28, the J gene TRBJ1-6, with D tentatively TRBD1 (6 bases). Germline V gene lookup returns CDR1 MDHEN and CDR2 SYDVKM. V was shortened by 3 bases and J by 5 bases, with 14 bases between the two germline ends. CDR3 size: 16 residues. The CDR3 here is CASSLLQGPNNSPLHF. Here the CDR3 DNA reads TGTGCCAGCAGTTTGCTCCAGGGGCCAAATAATTCACCCCTCCACTTT.

This clonotype was counted between two and nine times. This chain's CDR3 is CASNPGGRGYGYTF. For the CDR3, the DNA is TGTGCCAGCAACCCGGGGGGGCGCGGGTATGGCTACACCTTC. The rearrangement uses TRBV12-3 or TRBV12-4 and TRBJ1-2; possibly TRBD1 for D (6 bases). The CDR3 loop spans 14 amino acids. Between the trimmed V and J ends, which lost 7 bases and 5 bases, there was a span of 17 bases.

The chain employs TRBV10-3 and TRBJ1-1, with D perhaps TRBD1 (6 bases). V gave up 7 bases and J gave up 4 bases, with 22 bases separating them. The germline V gene encodes CDR1 ENHRY and CDR2 SYGVKD. The CDR3 totals 16 residues. CDR3 protein: CAIKAYPVGAATEAFF. The CDR3 nucleotides are TGTGCCATCAAGGCCTACCCAGTGGGGGCTGCCACTGAAGCTTTCTTT.

The genes are TRBV10-3 and TRBJ2-1, with TRBD1 identical over 11 bases. The V and J ends lost 4 bases and 2 bases, in that order; junction bases with no gene match: 7. This CDR3 comprises 17 residues. CDR1 and CDR2 from the germline V gene are ENHRY and SYGVKD. Here the CDR3 DNA reads TGTGCCATCAGTGCCCCCCAGGACAGGGGGCCCTACAATGAGCAGTTCTTC. This sequence encodes CAISAPQDRGPYNEQFF.

V and J are TRBV15 and TRBJ1-4; 8 bases map to TRBD1. Losses at the gene ends were 1 base for V and 8 bases for J; bases not matched to a gene: 9. Germline V lookup: CDR1 LNHNV, CDR2 YYDKDF (reference sequence). CDR3 size: 16 residues. The CDR3 sequence: CATSRGGQGRAEKLFF. In DNA, the CDR3 is TGTGCCACCAGCAGAGGAGGACAGGGCCGAGCGGAAAAACTGTTTTTT.

This sequence joins TRBV5-5 and TRBJ2-7, with 7 bases lining up with TRBD2. The CDR3 loop spans 16 amino acids. V was pared by 0 bases and J by 1 base, with 7 bases of the junction left unmatched. Germline assignment: CDR1 SGHKS and CDR2 YYEKEE (reference sequence). DNA of the CDR3: TGTGCCAGCAGCTTGGAGGGCCTAGCGGTTTCCTACGAGCAGTACGTC. Protein product: CASSLEGLAVSYEQYV.